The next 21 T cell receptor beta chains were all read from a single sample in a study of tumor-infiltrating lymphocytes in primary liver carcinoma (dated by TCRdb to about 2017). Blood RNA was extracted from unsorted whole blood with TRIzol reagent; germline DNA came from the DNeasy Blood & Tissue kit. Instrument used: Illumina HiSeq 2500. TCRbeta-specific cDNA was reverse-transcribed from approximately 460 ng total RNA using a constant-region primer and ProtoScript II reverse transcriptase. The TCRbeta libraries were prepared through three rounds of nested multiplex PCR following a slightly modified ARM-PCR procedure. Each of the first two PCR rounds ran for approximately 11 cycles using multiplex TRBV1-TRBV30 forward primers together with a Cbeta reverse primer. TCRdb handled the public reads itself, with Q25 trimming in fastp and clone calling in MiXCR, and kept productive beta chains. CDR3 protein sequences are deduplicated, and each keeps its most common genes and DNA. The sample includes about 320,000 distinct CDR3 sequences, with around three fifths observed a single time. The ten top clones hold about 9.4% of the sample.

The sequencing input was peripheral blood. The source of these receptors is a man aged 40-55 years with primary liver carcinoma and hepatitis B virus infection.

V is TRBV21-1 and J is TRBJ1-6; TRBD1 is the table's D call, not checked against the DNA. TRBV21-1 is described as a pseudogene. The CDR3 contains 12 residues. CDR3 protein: CASSTRASPLHF. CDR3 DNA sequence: TGTGCCAGCAGCACCAGGGCTTCACCCCTCCACTTT.

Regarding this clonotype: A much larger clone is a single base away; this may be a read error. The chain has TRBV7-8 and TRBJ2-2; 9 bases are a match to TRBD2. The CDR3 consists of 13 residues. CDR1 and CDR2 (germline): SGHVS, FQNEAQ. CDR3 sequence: CASSGTSTGELLF. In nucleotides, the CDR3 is TGTGCCAGCAGCGGGACTAGCACCGGGGAGCTGCTTTTT.

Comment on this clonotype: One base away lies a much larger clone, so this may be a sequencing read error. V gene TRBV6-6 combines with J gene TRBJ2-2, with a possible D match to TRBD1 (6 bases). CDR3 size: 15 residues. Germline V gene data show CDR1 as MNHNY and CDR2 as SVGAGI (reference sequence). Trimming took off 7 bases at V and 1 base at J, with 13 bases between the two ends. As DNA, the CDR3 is TGTGCCAGCAATGGTCAGGGGCGGAACACCGGGGAGCTGTTTTTT. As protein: CASNGQGRNTGELFF.

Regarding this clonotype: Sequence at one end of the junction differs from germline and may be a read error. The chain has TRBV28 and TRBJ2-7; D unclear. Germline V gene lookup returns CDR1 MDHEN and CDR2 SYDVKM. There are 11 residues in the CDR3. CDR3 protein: CANSVLYEQYF. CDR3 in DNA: TGTGCCAACAGTGTTCTCTACGAGCAGTACTTC.

In DNA, the CDR3 is TGTGCCATCAGTGACCAGACAGAAAGTGATGGCTACACCTTC. Translated: CAISDQTESDGYTF. The V gene is TRBV10-3, the J gene TRBJ1-2, with D tentatively TRBD1 (5 bases). The CDR3 extends over 14 amino acids. V lost 3 bases, J lost 6 bases, and 14 bases lay in between. Germline values: CDR1 ENHRY, CDR2 SYGVKD.

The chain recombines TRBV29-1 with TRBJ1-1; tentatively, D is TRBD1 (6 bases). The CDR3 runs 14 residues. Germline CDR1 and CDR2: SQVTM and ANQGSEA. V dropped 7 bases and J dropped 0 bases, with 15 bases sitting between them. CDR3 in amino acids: CSATDTGLNTEAFF. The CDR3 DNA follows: TGCAGCGCTACTGATACAGGGCTGAACACTGAAGCTTTCTTT.

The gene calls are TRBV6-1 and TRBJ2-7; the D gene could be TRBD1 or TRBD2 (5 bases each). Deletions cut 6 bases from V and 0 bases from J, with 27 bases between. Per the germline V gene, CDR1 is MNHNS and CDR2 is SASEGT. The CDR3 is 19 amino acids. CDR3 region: CASRIPRELDGASSYEQYF. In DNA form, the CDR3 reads TGTGCCAGCAGAATTCCAAGGGAACTGGACGGGGCGAGCTCCTACGAGCAGTACTTC.

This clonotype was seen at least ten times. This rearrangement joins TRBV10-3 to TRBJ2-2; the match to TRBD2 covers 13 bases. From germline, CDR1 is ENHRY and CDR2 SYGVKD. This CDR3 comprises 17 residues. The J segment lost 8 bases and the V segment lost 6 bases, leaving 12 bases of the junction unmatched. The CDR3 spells CAISADRTSGRIGELFF. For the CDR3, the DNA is TGTGCCATCAGCGCCGATAGGACTAGCGGGAGAATTGGGGAGCTGTTTTTT.

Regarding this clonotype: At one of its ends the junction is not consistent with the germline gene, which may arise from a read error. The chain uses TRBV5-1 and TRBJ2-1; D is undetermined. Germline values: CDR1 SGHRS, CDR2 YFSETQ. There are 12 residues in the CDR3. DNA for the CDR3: TGCGCCAGCAACTTGGCCCGAGCTGAGCAGTTCTTC. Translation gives CASNLARAEQFF.

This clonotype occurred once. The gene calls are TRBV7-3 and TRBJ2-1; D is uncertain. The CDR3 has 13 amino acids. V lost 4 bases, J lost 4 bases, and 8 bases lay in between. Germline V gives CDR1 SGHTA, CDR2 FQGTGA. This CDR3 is CASSSQVYNEQFF. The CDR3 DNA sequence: TGTGCCAGCAGCTCCCAGGTTTACAATGAGCAGTTCTTC.

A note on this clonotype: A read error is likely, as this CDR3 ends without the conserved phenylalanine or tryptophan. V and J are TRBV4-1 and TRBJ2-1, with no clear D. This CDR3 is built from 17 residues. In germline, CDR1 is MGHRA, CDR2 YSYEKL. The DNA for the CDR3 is TGCGCCAACAGCCAAGTAGACATGGGGTTTCCGAACAATGAGCAGTTCCTC. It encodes CANSQVDMGFPNNEQFL.

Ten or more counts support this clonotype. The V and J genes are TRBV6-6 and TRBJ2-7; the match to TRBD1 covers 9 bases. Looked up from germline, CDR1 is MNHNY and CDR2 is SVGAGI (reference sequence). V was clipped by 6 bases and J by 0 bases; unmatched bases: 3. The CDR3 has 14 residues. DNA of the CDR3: TGTGCCAGCAGGGGACAGGGCCGCTCCTACGAGCAGTACTTC. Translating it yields CASRGQGRSYEQYF.

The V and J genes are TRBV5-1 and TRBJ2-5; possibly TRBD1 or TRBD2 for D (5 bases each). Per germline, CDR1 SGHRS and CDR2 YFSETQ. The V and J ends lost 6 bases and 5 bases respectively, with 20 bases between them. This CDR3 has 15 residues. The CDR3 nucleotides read TGCGCCAGCAACCATCCCGGGGCGGATCCTGAGACCCAGTACTTC. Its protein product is CASNHPGADPETQYF.

The CDR3 DNA is TGTGCCAGCAGTCGATCGACAGGGGCGGCCTACACCTTC. Amino acid sequence: CASSRSTGAAYTF. The V gene is TRBV28, the J gene TRBJ1-2, with 8 bases matching TRBD1. The germline gives CDR1 MDHEN, CDR2 SYDVKM. V gave up 5 bases and J gave up 10 bases; unmatched junction bases: 9. This CDR3 is 13 amino acids long.

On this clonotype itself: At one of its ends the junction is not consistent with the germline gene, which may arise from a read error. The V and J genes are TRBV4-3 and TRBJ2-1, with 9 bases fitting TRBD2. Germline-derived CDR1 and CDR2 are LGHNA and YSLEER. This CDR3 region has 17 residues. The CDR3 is CASNQERSSGILNEQFF. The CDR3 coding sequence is TGCGCCAGCAACCAAGAAAGGTCTAGCGGGATCCTGAATGAGCAGTTCTTC.

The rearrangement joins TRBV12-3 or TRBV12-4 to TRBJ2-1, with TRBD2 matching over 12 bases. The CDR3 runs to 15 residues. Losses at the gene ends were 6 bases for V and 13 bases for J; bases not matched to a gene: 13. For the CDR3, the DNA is TGTGCCAGCAGGAGCGGGACTAGCGGGTTCGGTGACCAGTTCTTC. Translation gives CASRSGTSGFGDQFF.

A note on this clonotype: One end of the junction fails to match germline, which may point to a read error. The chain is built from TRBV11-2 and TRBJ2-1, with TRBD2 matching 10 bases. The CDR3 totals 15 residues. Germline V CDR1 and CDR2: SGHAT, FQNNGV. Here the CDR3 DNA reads TGTGTCAGCAACCCGGAGAGACTAGCGGGCGCTGAGCAGTTCTTC. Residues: CVSNPERLAGAEQFF.

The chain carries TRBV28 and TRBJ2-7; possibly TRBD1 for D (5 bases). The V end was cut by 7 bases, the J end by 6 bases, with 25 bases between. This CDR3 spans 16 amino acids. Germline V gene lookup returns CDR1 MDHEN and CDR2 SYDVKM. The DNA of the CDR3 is TGTGCCAGCACCCCACCTACCCCCCCCATAGGGGTCGAGCAGTACTTC. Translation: CASTPPTPPIGVEQYF.

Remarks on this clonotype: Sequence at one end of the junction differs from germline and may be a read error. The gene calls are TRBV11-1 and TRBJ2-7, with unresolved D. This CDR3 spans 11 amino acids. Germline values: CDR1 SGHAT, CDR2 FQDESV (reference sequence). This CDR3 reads CASSPGREQYF. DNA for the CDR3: TGTGCTAGCAGCCCCGGCCGGGAGCAGTACTTC.

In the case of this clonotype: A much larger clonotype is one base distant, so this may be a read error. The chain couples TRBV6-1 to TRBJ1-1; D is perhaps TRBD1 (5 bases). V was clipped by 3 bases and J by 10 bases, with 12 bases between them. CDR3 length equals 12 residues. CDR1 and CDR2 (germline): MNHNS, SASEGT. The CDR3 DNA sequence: TGTGCCAGCAGTGATTTGGGGGTTCGAGCTTTCTTT. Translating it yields CASSDLGVRAFF.

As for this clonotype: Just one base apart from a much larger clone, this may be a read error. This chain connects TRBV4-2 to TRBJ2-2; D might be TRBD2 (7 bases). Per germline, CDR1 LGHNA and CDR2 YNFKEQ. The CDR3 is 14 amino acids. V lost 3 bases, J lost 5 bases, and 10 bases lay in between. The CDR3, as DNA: TGTGCCAGCAGCCATGGGGGGGCAACCGGGGAGCTGTTTTTT. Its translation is CASSHGGATGELFF.